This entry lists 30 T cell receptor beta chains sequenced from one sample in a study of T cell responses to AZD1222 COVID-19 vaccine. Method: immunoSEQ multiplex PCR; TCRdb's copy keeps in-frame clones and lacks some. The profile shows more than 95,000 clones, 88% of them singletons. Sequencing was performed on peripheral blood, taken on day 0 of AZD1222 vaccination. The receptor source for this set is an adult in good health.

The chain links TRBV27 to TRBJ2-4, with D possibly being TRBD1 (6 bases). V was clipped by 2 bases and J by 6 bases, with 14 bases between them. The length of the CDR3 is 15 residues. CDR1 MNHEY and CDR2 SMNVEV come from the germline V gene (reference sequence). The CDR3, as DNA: TGTGCCAGCAGTTTAATGAAACAGGGCGGAAACATTCAGTACTTC. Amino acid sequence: CASSLMKQGGNIQYF.

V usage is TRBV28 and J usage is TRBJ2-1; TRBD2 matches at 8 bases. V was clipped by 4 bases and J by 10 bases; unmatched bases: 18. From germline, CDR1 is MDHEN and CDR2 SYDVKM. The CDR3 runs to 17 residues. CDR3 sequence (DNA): TGTGCCAGCAGTTCACAAAGACTAGCGCTGGTTGGAGGGGAGCAGTTCTTC. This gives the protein CASSSQRLALVGGEQFF.

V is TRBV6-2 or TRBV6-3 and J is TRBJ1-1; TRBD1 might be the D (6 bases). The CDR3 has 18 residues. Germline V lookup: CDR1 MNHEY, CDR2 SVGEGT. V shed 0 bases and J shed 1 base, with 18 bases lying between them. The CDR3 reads CASSYSNRQGHRNTEAFF. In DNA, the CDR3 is TGTGCCAGCAGTTACTCGAATCGGCAGGGGCATAGGAACACTGAAGCTTTCTTT.

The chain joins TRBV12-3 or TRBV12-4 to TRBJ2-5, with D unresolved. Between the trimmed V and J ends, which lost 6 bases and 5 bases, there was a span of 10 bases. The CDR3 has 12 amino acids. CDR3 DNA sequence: TGTGCCAGCAGAAACCAGCTGGAGACCCAGTACTTC. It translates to CASRNQLETQYF.

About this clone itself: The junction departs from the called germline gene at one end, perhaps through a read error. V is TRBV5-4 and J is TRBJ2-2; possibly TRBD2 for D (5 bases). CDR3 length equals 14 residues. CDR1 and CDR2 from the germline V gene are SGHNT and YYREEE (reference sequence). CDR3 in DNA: TGTGCCAGCAGATTGGACTCATCCTCTCGGGAGCTGTTTTTT. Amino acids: CASRLDSSSRELFF.

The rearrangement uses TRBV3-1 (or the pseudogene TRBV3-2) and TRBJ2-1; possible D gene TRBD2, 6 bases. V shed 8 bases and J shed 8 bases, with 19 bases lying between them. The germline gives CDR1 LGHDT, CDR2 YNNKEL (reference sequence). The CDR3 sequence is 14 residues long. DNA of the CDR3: TGTGCCAGCCTAGGGACTTTCTCCGGGGATGAGCAGTTCTTC. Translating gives CASLGTFSGDEQFF.

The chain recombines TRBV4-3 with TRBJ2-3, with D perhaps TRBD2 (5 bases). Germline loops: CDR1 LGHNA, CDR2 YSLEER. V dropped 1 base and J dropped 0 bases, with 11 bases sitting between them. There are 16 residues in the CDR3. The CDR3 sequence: CASSQVGLASTDTQYF. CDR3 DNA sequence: TGCGCCAGCAGCCAAGTCGGACTGGCTAGCACAGATACGCAGTATTTT.

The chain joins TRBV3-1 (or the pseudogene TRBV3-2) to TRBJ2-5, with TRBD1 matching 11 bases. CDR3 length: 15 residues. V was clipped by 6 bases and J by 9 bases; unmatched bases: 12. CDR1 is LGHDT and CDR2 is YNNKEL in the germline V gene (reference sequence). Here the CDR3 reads CASSGARGQGVPQYF. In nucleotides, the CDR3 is TGTGCCAGCAGTGGTGCAAGGGGACAGGGGGTACCCCAGTACTTC.

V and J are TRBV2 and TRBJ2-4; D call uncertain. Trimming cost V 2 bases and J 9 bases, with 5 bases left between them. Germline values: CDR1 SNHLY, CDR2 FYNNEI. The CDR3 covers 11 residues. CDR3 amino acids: CASSETRIQYF. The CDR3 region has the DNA TGTGCCAGCAGTGAAACGCGCATTCAGTACTTC. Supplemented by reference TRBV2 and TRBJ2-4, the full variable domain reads EPEVTQTPSHQVTQMGQEVILRCVPISNHLYFYWYRQILGQKVEFLVSFYNNEISEKSEIFDDQFSVERPDGSNFTLKIRSTKLEDSAMYFCASSETRIQYFGAGTRLSVL.

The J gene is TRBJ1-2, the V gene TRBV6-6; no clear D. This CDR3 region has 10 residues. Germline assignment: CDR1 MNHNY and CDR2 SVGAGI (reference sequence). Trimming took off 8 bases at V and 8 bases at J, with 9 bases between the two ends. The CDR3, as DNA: TGTGCCAGCTTACTCCAGGGCTACACCTTC. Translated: CASLLQGYTF.

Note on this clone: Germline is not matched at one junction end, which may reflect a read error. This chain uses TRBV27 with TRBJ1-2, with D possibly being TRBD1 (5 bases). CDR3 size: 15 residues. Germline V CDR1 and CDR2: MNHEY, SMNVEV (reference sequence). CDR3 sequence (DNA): TGTGCCAGCAGTCTATCGGTGACAGAAGACGAGGGCTACACCTTC. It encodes CASSLSVTEDEGYTF.

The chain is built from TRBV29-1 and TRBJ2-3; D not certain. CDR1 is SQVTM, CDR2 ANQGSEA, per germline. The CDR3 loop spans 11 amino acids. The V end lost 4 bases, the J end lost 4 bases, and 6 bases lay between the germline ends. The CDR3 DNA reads TGCAGCGTTGTGCGTCCAGATACGCAGTATTTT. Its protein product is CSVVRPDTQYF.

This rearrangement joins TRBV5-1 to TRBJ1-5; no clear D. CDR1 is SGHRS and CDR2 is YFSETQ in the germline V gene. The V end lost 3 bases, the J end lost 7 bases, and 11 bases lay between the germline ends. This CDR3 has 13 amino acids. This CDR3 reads CASSSEPLQPQHF. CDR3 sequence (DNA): TGCGCCAGCAGCTCCGAACCGTTACAGCCCCAGCATTTT.

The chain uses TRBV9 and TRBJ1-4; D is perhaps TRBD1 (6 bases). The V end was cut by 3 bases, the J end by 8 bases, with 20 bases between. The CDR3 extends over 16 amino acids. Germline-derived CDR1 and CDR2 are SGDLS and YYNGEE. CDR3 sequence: CASSERWGGPEEKLFF. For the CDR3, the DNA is TGTGCCAGCAGCGAGAGGTGGGGGGGCCCCGAGGAAAAACTGTTTTTT.

The CDR3 reads CASSQVRQGVQETQYF. Written as DNA, the CDR3 is TGTGCCAGCAGCCAAGTCCGGCAAGGGGTCCAAGAGACCCAGTACTTC. The J gene is TRBJ2-5, the V gene TRBV4-2; tentative D call: TRBD1 (5 bases). V dropped 1 base and J dropped 1 base, with 13 bases sitting between them. This CDR3 spans 16 amino acids. Germline V gene data show CDR1 as LGHNA and CDR2 as YNFKEQ.

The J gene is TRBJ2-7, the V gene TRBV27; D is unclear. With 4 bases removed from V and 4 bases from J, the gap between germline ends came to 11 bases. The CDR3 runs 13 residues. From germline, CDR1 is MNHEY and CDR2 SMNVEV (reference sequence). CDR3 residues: CASSSQIEYEQYF. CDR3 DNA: TGTGCCAGCAGTTCCCAGATAGAATACGAGCAGTACTTC.

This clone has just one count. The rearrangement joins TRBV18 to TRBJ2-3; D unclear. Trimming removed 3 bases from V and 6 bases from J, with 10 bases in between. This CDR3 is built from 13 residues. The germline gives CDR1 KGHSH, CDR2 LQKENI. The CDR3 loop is CASSPVGWDTQYF. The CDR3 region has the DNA TGTGCCAGCTCACCCGTGGGGTGGGATACGCAGTATTTT.

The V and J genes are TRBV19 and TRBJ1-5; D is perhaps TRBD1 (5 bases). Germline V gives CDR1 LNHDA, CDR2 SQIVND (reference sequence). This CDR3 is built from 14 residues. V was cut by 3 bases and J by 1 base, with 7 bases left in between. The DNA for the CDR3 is TGTGCCAGTAGTATTAGGGACAGCAATCAGCCCCAGCATTTT. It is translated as CASSIRDSNQPQHF.

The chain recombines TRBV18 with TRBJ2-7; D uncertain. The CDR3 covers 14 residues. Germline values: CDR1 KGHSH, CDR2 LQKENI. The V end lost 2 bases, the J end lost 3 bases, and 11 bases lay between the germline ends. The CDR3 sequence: CASSPSSEFYEQYF. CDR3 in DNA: TGTGCCAGCTCACCATCCAGCGAATTCTACGAGCAGTACTTC.

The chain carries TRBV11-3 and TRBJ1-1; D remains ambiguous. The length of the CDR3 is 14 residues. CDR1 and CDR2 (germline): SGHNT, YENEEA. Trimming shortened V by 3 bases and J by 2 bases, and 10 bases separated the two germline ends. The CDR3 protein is CASSFSYFNTEAFF. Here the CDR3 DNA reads TGTGCCAGCAGCTTCAGCTACTTTAACACTGAAGCTTTCTTT.

The chain's CDR3 is CATSSPGRTQYF. CDR3 DNA sequence: TGTGCCACCTCATCGCCGGGTCGTACGCAGTATTTT. The chain is built from TRBV28 and TRBJ2-3, with D hard to call. The V end lost 10 bases, the J end lost 8 bases, and 16 bases lay between the germline ends. The CDR3 contains 12 residues. Germline-derived CDR1 and CDR2 are MDHEN and SYDVKM.

CDR3 region: CASSTTRGVTLEQYF. The CDR3 DNA follows: TGTGCCAGTAGTACAACTCGTGGGGTTACGTTGGAGCAGTACTTC. The V and J genes are TRBV19 and TRBJ2-7; D is ambiguous. The CDR3 spans 15 residues. The V gene's germline CDR1 is LNHDA and CDR2 SQIVND (reference sequence). The germline V and J ends were trimmed by 4 bases and 7 bases, with 20 bases remaining between them. The variable domain in full, with the rest retrieved from reference TRBV19 and TRBJ2-7, is DGGITQSPKYLFRKEGQNVTLSCEQNLNHDAMYWYRQDPGQGLRLIYYSQIVNDFQKGDIAEGYSVSREKKESFPLTVTSAQKNPTAFYLCASSTTRGVTLEQYFGPGTRLTVT.

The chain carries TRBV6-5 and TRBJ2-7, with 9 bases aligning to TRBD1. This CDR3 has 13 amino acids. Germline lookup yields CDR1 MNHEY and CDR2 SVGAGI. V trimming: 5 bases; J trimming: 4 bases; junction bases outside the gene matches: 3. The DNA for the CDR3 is TGTGCCAGCAGTCGGGACAGGGATTACGAGCAGTACTTC. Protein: CASSRDRDYEQYF.

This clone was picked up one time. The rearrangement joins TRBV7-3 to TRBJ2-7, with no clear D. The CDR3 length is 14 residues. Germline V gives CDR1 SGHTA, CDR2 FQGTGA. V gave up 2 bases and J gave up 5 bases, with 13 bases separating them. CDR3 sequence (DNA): TGTGCCAGCAGCTTATCCGGGCCGAGGAACGAGCAGTACTTC. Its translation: CASSLSGPRNEQYF.

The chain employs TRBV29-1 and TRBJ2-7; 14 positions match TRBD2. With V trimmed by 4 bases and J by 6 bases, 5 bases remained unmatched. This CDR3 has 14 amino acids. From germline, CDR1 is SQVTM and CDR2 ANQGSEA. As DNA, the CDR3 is TGCAGCGTTGTAGGGACTAGCGGGGGAGGCGAGCAGTACTTC. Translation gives CSVVGTSGGGEQYF.

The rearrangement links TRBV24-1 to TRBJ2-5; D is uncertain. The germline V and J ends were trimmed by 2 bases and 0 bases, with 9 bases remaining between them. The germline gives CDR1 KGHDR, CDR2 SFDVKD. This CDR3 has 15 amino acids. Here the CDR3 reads CATSDSDRYQETQYF. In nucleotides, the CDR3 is TGTGCCACCAGTGATTCTGATAGGTACCAAGAGACCCAGTACTTC.

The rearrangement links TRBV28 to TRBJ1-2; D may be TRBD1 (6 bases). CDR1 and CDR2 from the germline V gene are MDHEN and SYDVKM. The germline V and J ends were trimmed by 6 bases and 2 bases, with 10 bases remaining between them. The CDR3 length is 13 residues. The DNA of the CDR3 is TGTGCCAGCAGGATCGGACAGAACTATGGCTACACCTTC. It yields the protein CASRIGQNYGYTF.

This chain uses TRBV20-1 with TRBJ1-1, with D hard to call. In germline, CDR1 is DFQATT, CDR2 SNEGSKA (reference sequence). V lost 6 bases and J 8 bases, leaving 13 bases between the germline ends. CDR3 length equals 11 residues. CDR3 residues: CSAAPTGEAFF. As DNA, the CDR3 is TGCAGTGCCGCACCCACGGGGGAAGCTTTCTTT.

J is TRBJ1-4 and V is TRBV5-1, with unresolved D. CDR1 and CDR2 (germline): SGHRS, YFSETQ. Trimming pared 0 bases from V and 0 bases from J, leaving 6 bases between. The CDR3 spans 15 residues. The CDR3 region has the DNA TGCGCCAGCAGCTTGGGACCAACAACTAATGAAAAACTGTTTTTT. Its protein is CASSLGPTTNEKLFF. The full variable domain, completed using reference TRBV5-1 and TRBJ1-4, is KAGVTQTPRYLIKTRGQQVTLSCSPISGHRSVSWYQQTPGQGLQFLFEYFSETQRNKGNFPGRFSGRQFSNSRSEMNVSTLELGDSALYLCASSLGPTTNEKLFFGSGTQLSVL.

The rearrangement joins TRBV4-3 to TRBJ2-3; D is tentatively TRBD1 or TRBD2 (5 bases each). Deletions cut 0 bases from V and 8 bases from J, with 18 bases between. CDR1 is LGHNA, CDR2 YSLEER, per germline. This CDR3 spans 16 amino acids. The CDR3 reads CASSQDLRGGLGTQYF. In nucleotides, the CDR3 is TGCGCCAGCAGCCAAGATTTGAGGGGTGGACTGGGTACGCAGTATTTT.